Presented here are 25 T cell receptor beta chains from one specimen sequenced in a study of shared clonotypes between healthy human individuals. Clones were read by immunoSEQ multiplex PCR, and TCRdb kept only the in-frame ones, dropping some. The repertoire includes roughly 2,500,000 clones, roughly 93% of them detected once, and roughly 0.39% sits in the top ten. The material sequenced was naive CD4+ T cells from PBMCs. Subset in this sample: CD45RA+ positively selected. These receptors were taken from a man aged 18 to 29 in good health. Some clones in this sample may be carry-over from other donors' samples.

The chain links TRBV6-6 to TRBJ2-5, with D maybe TRBD1 (5 bases). V lost 5 bases to trimming and J lost 2 bases, with 9 bases between them. CDR3 length: 13 amino acids. Germline CDR1 is MNHNY and CDR2 is SVGAGI (reference sequence). The CDR3 loop is CASSPRTQETQYF. The CDR3 DNA is TGTGCCAGCAGTCCCCGGACACAAGAGACCCAGTACTTC.

This clone was detected only once. J is TRBJ2-7 and V is TRBV5-4; D perhaps matches TRBD2 (6 bases). Trimming cost V 4 bases and J 2 bases, with 16 bases left between them. CDR1 and CDR2 from the germline V gene are SGHNT and YYREEE (reference sequence). CDR3 length: 15 residues. The CDR3 bases are TGTGCCAGCAGCCCGGCGGGCGGGAAGGCCTACGAGCAGTACTTC. This encodes CASSPAGGKAYEQYF.

This clone is a singleton in its sample. The genes are TRBV7-9 and TRBJ2-1; D possibly corresponds to TRBD1 (5 bases). This CDR3 has 14 amino acids. Germline CDR1 is SEHNR and CDR2 is FQNEAQ (reference sequence). V dropped 5 bases and J dropped 4 bases, with 12 bases sitting between them. The CDR3 region has the DNA TGTGCCAGCAGCCATCCGACAGATTACAATGAGCAGTTCTTC. Amino acids: CASSHPTDYNEQFF.

This clone was seen just once. The gene calls are TRBV4-2 and TRBJ2-7; 7 nucleotides align to TRBD1. This CDR3 is built from 15 residues. V was pared by 4 bases and J by 4 bases, with 10 bases of the junction left unmatched. Germline CDR1 is LGHNA and CDR2 is YNFKEQ. CDR3 residues: CASSPPGTARYEQYF. CDR3 bases: TGTGCCAGCAGCCCACCCGGGACAGCCCGGTACGAGCAGTACTTC.

The chain couples TRBV5-1 to TRBJ2-7; D is unresolved. V was clipped by 3 bases and J by 0 bases, with 16 bases between them. The CDR3 length is 16 residues. Germline CDR1 reads SGHRS; CDR2 reads YFSETQ. CDR3 region: CASSSRPEASSYEQYF. Written as DNA, the CDR3 is TGCGCCAGCAGCTCCCGACCTGAAGCGAGCTCCTACGAGCAGTACTTC.

This chain joins TRBV28 and TRBJ1-1, with 7 bases identical to TRBD1. The V and J ends lost 4 bases and 9 bases, in that order; junction bases with no gene match: 11. Germline V gene data show CDR1 as MDHEN and CDR2 as SYDVKM. The CDR3 spans 14 residues. Here the CDR3 reads CASSSPGGTEKAFF. The DNA of the CDR3 is TGTGCCAGCAGTTCCCCAGGGGGTACGGAGAAAGCTTTCTTT.

J is TRBJ1-5 and V is TRBV6-5; a possible D gene is TRBD1 (5 bases). The germline CDR1 and CDR2 sequences are MNHEY and SVGAGI. Trimming cost V 4 bases and J 4 bases, with 11 bases left between them. The CDR3 is made up of 14 amino acids. The CDR3 reads CASSSQGANQPQHF. CDR3 sequence (DNA): TGTGCCAGCAGTTCGCAGGGAGCGAATCAGCCCCAGCATTTT.

The rearrangement links TRBV4-1 to TRBJ1-3; D unresolved. The V gene's germline CDR1 is MGHRA and CDR2 YSYEKL. The germline V and J ends were trimmed by 9 bases and 0 bases, with 21 bases remaining between them. This CDR3 is 17 amino acids long. CDR3 coding DNA: TGCGCCAGTAGAGAGAGGGCGATATTATACTCTGGAAACACCATATATTTT. Its translation: CASRERAILYSGNTIYF.

This sequence joins TRBV12-5 and TRBJ2-5; tentatively, D is TRBD2 (6 bases). The V and J ends lost 1 base and 2 bases respectively, with 11 bases between them. Germline lookup yields CDR1 LGHNT and CDR2 FRNRAP. This CDR3 has 15 residues. CDR3: CASGLGGTAQETQYF. CDR3 nucleotides: TGTGCTAGTGGTTTGGGAGGGACTGCTCAAGAGACCCAGTACTTC.

The CDR3 nucleotides are TGTGCCAGCAGTGGAAAGGCTTTGGGGGCCAACGTCCTGACTTTC. Its translation: CASSGKALGANVLTF. The chain uses TRBV6-1 and TRBJ2-6; no firm D call. The V gene lost 4 bases and the J gene lost 4 bases, with 11 bases spanning the gap. The CDR3 consists of 15 residues. The germline V gene encodes CDR1 MNHNS and CDR2 SASEGT.

As regards this clone: The same CDR3 is also encoded by other DNA sequences in this sample. The genes are TRBV11-3 and TRBJ2-7, with 8 bases fitting TRBD2. Trimming at V came to 9 bases and at J to 0 bases, leaving 10 bases not matched to a gene. The CDR3 has 15 residues. The germline CDR1 and CDR2 sequences are SGHNT and YENEEA. CDR3 loop: CASSHGGARSYEQYF. CDR3 nucleotides: TGTGCCAGTAGCCACGGGGGGGCCCGCTCCTACGAGCAGTACTTC.

In its sample, this clone was seen once. This rearrangement joins TRBV30 to TRBJ2-7; D is uncertain. In germline, CDR1 is GTSNPN, CDR2 SVGIG (reference sequence). Deletions cut 5 bases from V and 6 bases from J, with 8 bases between. This CDR3 region has 10 residues. The CDR3 reads CAWGSGEQYF. The DNA of the CDR3 is TGTGCCTGGGGGTCTGGCGAGCAGTACTTC.

This sequence joins TRBV11-2 and TRBJ1-1; D unresolved. The CDR3 sequence is 12 residues long. Trimming pared 2 bases from V and 7 bases from J, leaving 8 bases between. Germline CDR1 and CDR2: SGHAT and FQNNGV. The DNA of the CDR3 is TGTGCCAGCAGCTTAAGTACGGGTGAAGCTTTCTTT. This encodes CASSLSTGEAFF.

This chain connects TRBV13 to TRBJ2-7; no firm D call. This CDR3 has 13 residues. V lost 2 bases to trimming and J lost 6 bases, with 11 bases between them. Germline lookup yields CDR1 PRHDT and CDR2 FYEKMQ (reference sequence). The CDR3 spells CASSLRLVSEQYF. CDR3 DNA sequence: TGTGCCAGCAGCTTAAGGCTGGTCTCCGAGCAGTACTTC.

This clone was detected only a few times. The chain has TRBV30 and TRBJ2-2; D uncertain. The germline V gene has CDR1 GTSNPN and CDR2 SVGIG (reference sequence). The CDR3 runs 14 residues. The germline V and J ends were trimmed by 2 bases and 3 bases, with 10 bases remaining between them. This CDR3 reads CAWSQVSDTGELFF. In DNA form, the CDR3 reads TGTGCCTGGAGTCAAGTAAGCGACACCGGGGAGCTGTTTTTT.

The gene calls are TRBV7-2 and TRBJ2-7; possible D gene TRBD1, 6 bases. Per germline, CDR1 SGHTA and CDR2 FQGNSA. Trimming shortened V by 1 base and J by 5 bases, and 9 bases separated the two germline ends. This CDR3 comprises 13 residues. The DNA of the CDR3 is TGTGCCAGCAGCTTAGGACAGGCTAACGAGCAGTACTTC. Protein: CASSLGQANEQYF. The full variable domain, with the rest looked up from reference TRBV7-2 and TRBJ2-7, is GAGVSQSPSNKVTEKGKDVELRCDPISGHTALYWYRQSLGQGLEFLIYFQGNSAPDKSGLPSDRFSAERTGGSVSTLTIQRTQQEDSAVYLCASSLGQANEQYFGPGTRLTVT.

Points on this clone: Other DNA variants within this sample encode the same CDR3. The V call is TRBV11-2, the J call TRBJ2-3; no clear D gene. The CDR3 is 14 residues long. CDR1 is SGHAT and CDR2 is FQNNGV in the germline V gene. Trimming shortened V by 1 base and J by 1 base, and 6 bases separated the two germline ends. The CDR3 reads CASSLVGRTDTQYF. CDR3 DNA sequence: TGTGCCAGCAGCTTAGTTGGTCGCACAGATACGCAGTATTTT.

This chain joins TRBV6-5 and TRBJ1-2, with D unresolved. V lost 6 bases and J 7 bases, leaving 12 bases between the germline ends. CDR3 length equals 12 residues. Germline V gives CDR1 MNHEY, CDR2 SVGAGI. CDR3 nucleotides: TGTGCCAGCAGCCGCCCACCCGGTGGCTACACCTTC. It yields the protein CASSRPPGGYTF.

The V gene is TRBV6-6, the J gene TRBJ2-5; the D gene is possibly TRBD1 (5 bases). The CDR3 spans 13 residues. V lost 2 bases, J lost 5 bases, and 9 bases lay in between. Per the germline V gene, CDR1 is MNHNY and CDR2 is SVGAGI (reference sequence). The CDR3 here is CASSYGPGETQYF. The CDR3 DNA follows: TGTGCCAGCAGTTACGGACCAGGGGAGACCCAGTACTTC.

This clone showed up just a few times. V and J are TRBV28 and TRBJ1-5; weak D call: TRBD1 (5 bases). This CDR3 is 14 amino acids long. Trimming took off 5 bases at V and 0 bases at J, with 8 bases between the two ends. Germline V gene data show CDR1 as MDHEN and CDR2 as SYDVKM. Here the CDR3 reads CASSRDGSNQPQHF. The CDR3 nucleotides read TGTGCCAGCAGTCGGGACGGTAGCAATCAGCCCCAGCATTTT.

This chain links TRBV7-2 with TRBJ1-2, with D unclear. In germline, CDR1 is SGHTA, CDR2 FQGNSA. CDR3 size: 12 residues. Trimming took 1 base from V and 8 from J, leaving 8 bases between them. The CDR3 DNA sequence: TGTGCCAGCAGCTTAGATGCAGACGGCTACACCTTC. Translated, it gives CASSLDADGYTF.

The chain employs TRBV5-5 and TRBJ1-2; the D gene is possibly TRBD1 (5 bases). CDR3 size: 14 residues. V was clipped by 4 bases and J by 3 bases, with 13 bases between them. The germline V gene has CDR1 SGHKS and CDR2 YYEKEE (reference sequence). The CDR3 bases are TGTGCCAGCAGCCATCAGGGAGGCGACTATGGCTACACCTTC. This encodes CASSHQGGDYGYTF.

Regarding this clone: The identical CDR3 is also encoded by other nucleotide sequences in the sample. The chain links TRBV18 to TRBJ2-2, with 13 bases that match TRBD2. The ends lost 3 bases at V and 8 bases at J; junction bases unmatched: 3. CDR3 length: 15 residues. Germline CDR1 reads KGHSH; CDR2 reads LQKENI. The CDR3 reads CASSPGLAGVGELFF. CDR3 DNA: TGTGCCAGCTCACCTGGACTAGCGGGAGTGGGGGAGCTGTTTTTT.

V is TRBV5-1 and J is TRBJ1-5, with D maybe TRBD1 (5 bases). Per the germline V gene, CDR1 is SGHRS and CDR2 is YFSETQ. V was cut by 1 base and J by 7 bases, with 12 bases left in between. The CDR3 extends over 14 amino acids. The CDR3 loop is CASSLLGEEQPQHF. The CDR3 DNA follows: TGCGCCAGCAGCTTGCTAGGGGAGGAGCAGCCCCAGCATTTT.

This chain joins TRBV12-5 and TRBJ2-3, with a weak D call TRBD1 (6 bases). Germline V gene sequence: CDR1 LGHNT, CDR2 FRNRAP. CDR3 length equals 15 residues. Trimming removed 8 bases at V and 5 bases at J, with 20 bases between. CDR3 DNA sequence: TGTGCTAGTAAATCCGGGACATGGGACGGAGATACGCAGTATTTT. It specifies CASKSGTWDGDTQYF.